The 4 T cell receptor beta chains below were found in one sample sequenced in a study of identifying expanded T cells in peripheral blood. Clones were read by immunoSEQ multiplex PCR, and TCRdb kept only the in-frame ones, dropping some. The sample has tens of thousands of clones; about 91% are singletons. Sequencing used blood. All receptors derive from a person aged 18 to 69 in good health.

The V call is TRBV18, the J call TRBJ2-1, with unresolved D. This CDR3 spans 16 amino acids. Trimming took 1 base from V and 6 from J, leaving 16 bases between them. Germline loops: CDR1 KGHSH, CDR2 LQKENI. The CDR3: CASSPQTPQTGNEQFF. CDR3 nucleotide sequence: TGTGCCAGCTCACCACAGACTCCCCAGACTGGCAATGAGCAGTTCTTC. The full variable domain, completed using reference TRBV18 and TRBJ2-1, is NAGVMQNPRHLVRRRGQEARLRCSPMKGHSHVYWYRQLPEEGLKFMVYLQKENIIDESGMPKERFSAEFPKEGPSILRIQQVVRGDSAAYFCASSPQTPQTGNEQFFGPGTRLTVL.

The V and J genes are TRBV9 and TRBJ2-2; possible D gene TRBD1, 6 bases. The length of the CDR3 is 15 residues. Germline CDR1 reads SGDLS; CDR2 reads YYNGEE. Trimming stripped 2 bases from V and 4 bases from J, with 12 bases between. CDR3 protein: CASSVTGKGTGELFF. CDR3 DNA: TGTGCCAGCAGCGTTACAGGGAAGGGCACCGGGGAGCTGTTTTTT.

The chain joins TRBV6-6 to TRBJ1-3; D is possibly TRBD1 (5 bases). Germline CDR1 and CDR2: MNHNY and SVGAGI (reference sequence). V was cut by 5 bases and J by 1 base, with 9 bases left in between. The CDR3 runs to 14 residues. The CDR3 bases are TGTGCCAGCAGTCTGGGGGGATCTGGAAACACCATATATTTT. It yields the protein CASSLGGSGNTIYF.

As DNA, the CDR3 is TGTGCCAGCAGTGGGACAGGGTTGGGGCAAGGGGGCTACACCTTC. This sequence encodes CASSGTGLGQGGYTF. V usage is TRBV27 and J usage is TRBJ1-2, with 9 bases identical to TRBD1. The CDR3 length is 15 residues. V was clipped by 5 bases and J by 8 bases; unmatched bases: 12. Germline CDR1 is MNHEY and CDR2 is SMNVEV (reference sequence).